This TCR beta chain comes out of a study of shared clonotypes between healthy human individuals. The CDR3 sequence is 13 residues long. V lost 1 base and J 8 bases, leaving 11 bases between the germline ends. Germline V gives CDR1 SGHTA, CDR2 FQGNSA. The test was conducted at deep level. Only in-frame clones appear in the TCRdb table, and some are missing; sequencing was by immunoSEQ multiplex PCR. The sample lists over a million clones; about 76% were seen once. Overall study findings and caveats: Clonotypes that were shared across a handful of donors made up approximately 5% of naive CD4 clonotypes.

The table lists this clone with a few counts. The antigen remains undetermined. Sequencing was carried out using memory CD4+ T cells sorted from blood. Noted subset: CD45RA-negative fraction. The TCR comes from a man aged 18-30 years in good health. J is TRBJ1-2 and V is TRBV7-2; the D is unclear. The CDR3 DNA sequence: TGTGCCAGCAGCTTAGAGATGAATCGGGGCTACACCTTC. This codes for CASSLEMNRGYTF.